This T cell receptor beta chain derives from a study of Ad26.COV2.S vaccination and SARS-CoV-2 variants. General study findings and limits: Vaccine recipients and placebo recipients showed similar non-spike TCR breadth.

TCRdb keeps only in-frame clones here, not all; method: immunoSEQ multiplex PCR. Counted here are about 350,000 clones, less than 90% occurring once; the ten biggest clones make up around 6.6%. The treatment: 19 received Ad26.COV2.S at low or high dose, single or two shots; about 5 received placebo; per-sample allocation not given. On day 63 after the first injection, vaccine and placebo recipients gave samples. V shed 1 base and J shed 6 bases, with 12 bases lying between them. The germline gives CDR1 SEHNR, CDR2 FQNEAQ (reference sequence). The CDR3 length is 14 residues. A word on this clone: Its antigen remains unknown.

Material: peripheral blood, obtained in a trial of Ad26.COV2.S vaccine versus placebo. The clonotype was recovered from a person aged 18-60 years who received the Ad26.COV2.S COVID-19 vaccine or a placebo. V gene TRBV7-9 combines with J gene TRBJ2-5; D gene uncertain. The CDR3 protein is CASSLELARKTQYF. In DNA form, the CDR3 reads TGTGCCAGCAGCTTAGAATTGGCGAGAAAGACCCAGTACTTC. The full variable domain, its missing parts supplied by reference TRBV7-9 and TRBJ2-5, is DTGVSQNPRHKITKRGQNVTFRCDPISEHNRLYWYRQTLGQGPEFLTYFQNEAQLEKSRLLSDRFSAERPKGSFSTLEIQRTEQGDSAMYLCASSLELARKTQYFGPGTRLLVL.